This entry lists 9 T cell receptor beta chains sequenced from one sample in a study of cytomegalovirus exposure and HLA in healthy donors. The assay was immunoSEQ multiplex PCR, and TCRdb's table has in-frame clones only and misses some. The data hold 110,000 to 150,000 clones, with 94% observed a single time. Sequenced: PBMCs. Receptors were obtained from a man younger than 35 in good health and CMV-seropositive.

V and J are TRBV7-9 and TRBJ1-2; maybe TRBD1 (6 bases). Between the trimmed V and J ends, which lost 6 bases and 6 bases, there was a span of 14 bases. CDR1 SEHNR and CDR2 FQNEAQ come from the germline V gene (reference sequence). There are 13 residues in the CDR3. This CDR3 reads CASRVGGADGYTF. In DNA, the CDR3 is TGTGCCAGCAGAGTCGGGGGGGCCGATGGCTACACCTTC.

The chain carries TRBV9 and TRBJ2-1, with 13 bases matching TRBD2. Trimming cost V 1 base and J 7 bases; bases outside gene matches: 8. Germline loops: CDR1 SGDLS, CDR2 YYNGEE. This CDR3 contains 17 residues. CDR3 loop: CASSVRTSGSRLNEQFF. The CDR3, as DNA: TGTGCCAGCAGCGTAAGGACTAGCGGGAGCCGTCTGAATGAGCAGTTCTTC. The whole variable domain, filled in from reference TRBV9 and TRBJ2-1, reads DSGVTQTPKHLITATGQRVTLRCSPRSGDLSVYWYQQSLDQGLQFLIQYYNGEERAKGNILERFSAQQFPDLHSELNLSSLELGDSALYFCASSVRTSGSRLNEQFFGPGTRLTVL.

The rearrangement uses TRBV6-1 and TRBJ2-3; possibly TRBD2 for D (5 bases). V lost 4 bases and J 4 bases, leaving 12 bases between the germline ends. Looked up from germline, CDR1 is MNHNS and CDR2 is SASEGT. There are 14 residues in the CDR3. CDR3 sequence reads: CASSAEGWADTQYF. CDR3 in DNA: TGTGCCAGCAGTGCTGAGGGCTGGGCAGATACGCAGTATTTT.

This rearrangement joins TRBV9 to TRBJ2-5; D unresolved. Trimming removed 0 bases from V and 4 bases from J, with 10 bases in between. Germline V gene data show CDR1 as SGDLS and CDR2 as YYNGEE. The CDR3 sequence is 14 residues long. This chain's CDR3 is CASSVVQNSETQYF. The DNA for the CDR3 is TGTGCCAGCAGCGTAGTTCAGAATTCAGAGACCCAGTACTTC.

The chain combines TRBV29-1 with TRBJ2-1, with 10 bases matching TRBD2. Germline loops: CDR1 SQVTM, CDR2 ANQGSEA. This CDR3 has 14 residues. Unmatched junction bases numbered 7, after V lost 4 bases and J lost 7 bases. The CDR3 loop is CSVVPSGRWNEQFF. DNA for the CDR3: TGCAGCGTTGTTCCTAGCGGGAGATGGAATGAGCAGTTCTTC.

The chain joins TRBV6-1 to TRBJ2-3, with D perhaps matching TRBD2 (7 bases). Trimming left V 8 bases short and J 6 bases short, with 15 bases between. The CDR3 consists of 13 residues. CDR1 is MNHNS and CDR2 is SASEGT in the germline V gene. In nucleotides, the CDR3 is TGTGCCAGCGAGAGAGGGGGAGGGGATACGCAGTATTTT. This codes for CASERGGGDTQYF.

The rearrangement links TRBV28 to TRBJ2-3, with TRBD1 matching over 8 bases. The CDR3 is 14 amino acids. V shed 10 bases, J shed 9 bases, and the junction held 15 bases outside the gene matches. The germline CDR1 and CDR2 sequences are MDHEN and SYDVKM. The CDR3 DNA sequence: TGTGCCACCAAAGCAGGGGGCGCCGATGTGACGCAGTATTTT. Its protein is CATKAGGADVTQYF.

CDR3 DNA: TGTGCCTGGAGTCGGGTGCACTCTGGAAACACCATATATTTT. Encoded protein: CAWSRVHSGNTIYF. The rearrangement joins TRBV30 to TRBJ1-3; D remains unclear. CDR3 length: 14 amino acids. V lost 2 bases and J lost 0, with 8 bases in between. Germline CDR1 reads GTSNPN; CDR2 reads SVGIG (reference sequence).

The rearrangement links TRBV15 to TRBJ1-2, with D possibly TRBD1 on 5 matching bases. The CDR3 extends over 12 amino acids. V was trimmed by 1 base and J by 6 bases, leaving 6 bases between them. Germline values: CDR1 LNHNV, CDR2 YYDKDF (reference sequence). The chain's CDR3 is CATSRVGDGYTF. CDR3 coding DNA: TGTGCCACCAGCAGAGTAGGGGATGGCTACACCTTC.